This TCR beta chain is from a study of T cells in Graves' hyperthyroidism and ophthalmopathy. A note on this clonotype: Its antigen is undetermined.

Authors of the study amplified TCR beta CDR3 regions from RNA transcripts. The study used the HTBI primer set for a first-round RT-PCR of the TCR CDR3. TCRdb itself ran the multiplex PCR reads through MiXCR, one entry per CDR3 protein. The table lists some 380,000 distinct CDR3 sequences, roughly 14% of them singletons. Used for diagnoses were clinical symptoms, serum thyroxine and TRAb, thyroid ultrasound and orbital computed tomography. Blood was drawn at first hyperthyroidism diagnosis, before any ophthalmopathy symptoms. Roughly 9.1 ml of fresh peripheral blood supplied the PBMCs. Findings and limits, study-wide: The blood repertoire included most of the expanded thyroid clonotypes above 0.001.

In germline, CDR1 is ENHRY, CDR2 SYGVKD. The CDR3 has 12 residues. The V and J ends lost 5 bases and 5 bases respectively, with 9 bases between them. The sequence was collected from a man aged 25 to 45 with Graves' hyperthyroidism that later progressed to Graves' ophthalmopathy. Source material: blood. This rearrangement joins TRBV10-3 to TRBJ1-1; D may be TRBD1 (6 bases). Written as DNA, the CDR3 is TGTGCCATCAGTAAAGGGGGGACTGAAGCTTTCTTT. The encoded protein is CAISKGGTEAFF.